Listed below are T cell receptor beta chains from one sample, sequenced in a study of Ad26.COV2.S vaccination and SARS-CoV-2 variants. Clones were sequenced by immunoSEQ multiplex PCR, and TCRdb holds only the in-frame ones, with some missing. The sample holds about 410,000 clones, 92% seen once. The specimen was peripheral blood, collected in a trial of Ad26.COV2.S vaccine versus placebo. These receptors were taken from a person aged 18 to 59 who received the Ad26.COV2.S COVID-19 vaccine or a placebo. The conserved cysteine and the conserved F or W are not part of the CDR3 here.

TRBV29-1	TRBJ2-5	STQAGLAVQETQY
TRBV25-1	TRBJ2-3	ASSGPGQGIPTDTQY
TRBV5-1	TRBJ1-5	ASSLGTLGQPQH
TRBV5-4	TRBJ1-1	ASSFPGARSRNTEAF
TRBV2	TRBJ2-4	ASSRTSGGTTKNIQY
TRBV24-1	TRBJ2-3	ATSERTDTQY
TRBV4-3	TRBJ1-5	ASSQGPQGAGNQPQH
TRBV4-3	TRBJ2-7	ASSQKIGGLSTSEQY
TRBV9	TRBJ2-2	ASSVIGEGTGELF
TRBV27	TRBJ1-2	ASREQGFGGYT